The sequence of this T cell receptor beta chain was determined in a study of CD8+CD57+ T cells in acquired aplastic anemia. The sample holds a few counts of this clonotype. Its antigen is not known. The study, taken as a whole, reports: Both patients and controls carried the same twenty-nine CD8+ CDR3 sequences.

The study profiled TCR beta VDJ and CDR3 using genomic DNA as template. From the reads, TCRdb called clonotypes with MiXCR, one entry per CDR3 protein. The sample includes some 200,000 distinct CDR3 sequences, around 45% seen only once; the top ten take over 7.5%. Selection for sequencing was limited to patients who had shown CD8+CD57+ cell expansion by flow cytometry. The patients, all of them, had severe acquired aplastic anemia. V shed 3 bases and J shed 11 bases, with 16 bases lying between them. This CDR3 has 13 residues. The V gene's germline CDR1 is ENHRY and CDR2 SYGVKD. Sequencing was carried out using sorted CD4+, CD8+, or CD8+CD57+ T cells (not recorded which) from PBMCs. This receptor was taken from a human donor with aplastic anemia. The rearrangement uses TRBV10-3 and TRBJ1-1; D is unresolved. CDR3 nucleotide sequence: TGTGCCATCAGTGAATCCGATGAAGGCTGGGCTTTCTTT. Translation gives CAISESDEGWAFF.